This T cell receptor beta chain was sequenced in a study of T-cell reconstitution after alpha-beta-depleted transplantation in children. Study-wide findings and caveats: Some patients owed their high day-60 TCRbeta diversity to surviving recipient T cells and thymic progenitors. The authors attributed T-cell counts and diversity one year after transplant mostly to newly produced T cells. Reports say that about two months after transplant, the alpha-beta T cells came out of several hundred graft clones that had expanded.

As it was prepared, the TCRbeta library received unique molecular identifiers. Via MiXCR, TCRdb re-called the PCR reads, giving one row per CDR3 protein. The sample consists of about 600,000 distinct CDR3 sequences, roughly 13% of them appearing once. The CDR3 consists of 12 residues. The germline V gene encodes CDR1 MDHEN and CDR2 SYDVKM. V lost 7 bases to trimming and J lost 2 bases, with 9 bases between them. Worth noting for this clonotype: Its antigen is undetermined.

This sequence originates from a male patient younger than 18 who had a stem cell transplant for acute myeloid leukemia, so the T cells may come from the graft donor. The gene calls are TRBV28 and TRBJ2-7; D call uncertain. The material sequenced was PBMCs, mostly from graft donor cells, taken 360 days after TCRalphabeta/CD19-depleted stem cell transplant. This CDR3 is CASTSVAYEQYF. CDR3 coding DNA: TGTGCCAGCACCTCGGTTGCCTACGAGCAGTACTTC.